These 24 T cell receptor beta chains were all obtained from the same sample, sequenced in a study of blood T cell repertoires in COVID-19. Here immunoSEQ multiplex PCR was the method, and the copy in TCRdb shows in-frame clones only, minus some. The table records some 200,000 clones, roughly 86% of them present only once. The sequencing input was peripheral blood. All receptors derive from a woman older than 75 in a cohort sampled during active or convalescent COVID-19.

CDR3 in amino acids: CASSASGGYEQYF. In DNA form, the CDR3 reads TGCGCCAGCAGTGCCAGTGGAGGCTACGAGCAGTACTTC. The chain couples TRBV10-1 to TRBJ2-7, with D tentatively TRBD2 (5 bases). CDR3 size: 13 residues. Deletions cut 4 bases from V and 3 bases from J, with 10 bases between. The germline V gene encodes CDR1 WNHNN and CDR2 SYGVQD (reference sequence).

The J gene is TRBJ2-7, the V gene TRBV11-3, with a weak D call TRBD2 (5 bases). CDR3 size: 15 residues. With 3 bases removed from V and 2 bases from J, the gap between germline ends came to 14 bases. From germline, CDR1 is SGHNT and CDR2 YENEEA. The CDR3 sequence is CASSLSEGSAYEQYF. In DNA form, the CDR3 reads TGTGCCAGCAGCTTGTCAGAGGGTTCGGCCTACGAGCAGTACTTC.

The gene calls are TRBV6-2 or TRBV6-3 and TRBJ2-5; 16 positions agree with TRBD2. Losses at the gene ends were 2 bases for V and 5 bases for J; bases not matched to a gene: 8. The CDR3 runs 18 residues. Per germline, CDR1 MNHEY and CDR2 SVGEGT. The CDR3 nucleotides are TGTGCCAGCAGTTACCCGGGACTAGCGGGGGGGCTGGGTGAGACCCAGTACTTC. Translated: CASSYPGLAGGLGETQYF.

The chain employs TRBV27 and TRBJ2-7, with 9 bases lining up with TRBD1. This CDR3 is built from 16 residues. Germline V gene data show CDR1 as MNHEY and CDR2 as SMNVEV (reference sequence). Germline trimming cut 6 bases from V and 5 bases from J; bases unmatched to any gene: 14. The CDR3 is CASRSFPGQGSNEQYF. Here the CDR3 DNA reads TGTGCCAGCAGGTCATTCCCGGGACAGGGTAGTAACGAGCAGTACTTC.

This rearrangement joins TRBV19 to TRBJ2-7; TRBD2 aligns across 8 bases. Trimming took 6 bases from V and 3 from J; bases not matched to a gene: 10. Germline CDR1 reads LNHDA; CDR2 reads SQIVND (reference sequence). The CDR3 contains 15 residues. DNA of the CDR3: TGTGCCAGTAGCTCAAACGGGGGGGGCGGCTACGAGCAGTACTTC. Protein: CASSSNGGGGYEQYF. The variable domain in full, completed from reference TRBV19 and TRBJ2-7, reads DGGITQSPKYLFRKEGQNVTLSCEQNLNHDAMYWYRQDPGQGLRLIYYSQIVNDFQKGDIAEGYSVSREKKESFPLTVTSAQKNPTAFYLCASSSNGGGGYEQYFGPGTRLTVT.

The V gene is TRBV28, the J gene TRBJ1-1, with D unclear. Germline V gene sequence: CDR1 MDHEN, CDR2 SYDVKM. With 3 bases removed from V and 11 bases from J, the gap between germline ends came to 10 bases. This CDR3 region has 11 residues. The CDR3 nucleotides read TGTGCCAGCAGTTTTGAGGGAACGGCTTTCTTT. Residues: CASSFEGTAFF.

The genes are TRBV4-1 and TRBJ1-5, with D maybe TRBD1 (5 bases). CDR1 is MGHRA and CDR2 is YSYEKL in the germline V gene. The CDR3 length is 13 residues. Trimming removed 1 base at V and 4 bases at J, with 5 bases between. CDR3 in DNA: TGCGCCAGCAGCCAAGGACAGAATCAGCCCCAGCATTTT. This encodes CASSQGQNQPQHF.

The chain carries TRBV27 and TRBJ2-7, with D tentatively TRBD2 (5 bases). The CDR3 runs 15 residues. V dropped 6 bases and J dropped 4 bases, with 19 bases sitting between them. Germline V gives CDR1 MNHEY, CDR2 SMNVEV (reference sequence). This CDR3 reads CASSGAAWGRYEQYV. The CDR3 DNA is TGTGCCAGCAGCGGAGCGGCCTGGGGTAGATACGAGCAGTACGTC.

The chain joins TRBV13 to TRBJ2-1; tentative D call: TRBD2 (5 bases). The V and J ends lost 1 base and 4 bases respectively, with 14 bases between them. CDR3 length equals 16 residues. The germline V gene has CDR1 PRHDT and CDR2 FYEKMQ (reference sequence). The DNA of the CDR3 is TGTGCCAGCAGCTTAGTCGCTGGCGGGTATTACAATGAGCAGTTCTTC. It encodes CASSLVAGGYYNEQFF.

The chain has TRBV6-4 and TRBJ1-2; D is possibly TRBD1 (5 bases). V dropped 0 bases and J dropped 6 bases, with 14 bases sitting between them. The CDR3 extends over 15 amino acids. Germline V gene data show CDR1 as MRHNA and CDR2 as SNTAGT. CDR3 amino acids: CASSDSGEVNHGYTF. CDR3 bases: TGTGCCAGCAGTGACTCGGGGGAGGTGAATCATGGCTACACCTTC.

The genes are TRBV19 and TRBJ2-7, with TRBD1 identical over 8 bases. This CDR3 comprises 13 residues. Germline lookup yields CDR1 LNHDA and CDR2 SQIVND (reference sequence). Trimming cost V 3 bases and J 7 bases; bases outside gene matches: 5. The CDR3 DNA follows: TGTGCCAGTAGTATTCTCGGACAGGGTGAGCAGTACTTC. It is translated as CASSILGQGEQYF. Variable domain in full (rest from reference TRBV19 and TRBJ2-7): DGGITQSPKYLFRKEGQNVTLSCEQNLNHDAMYWYRQDPGQGLRLIYYSQIVNDFQKGDIAEGYSVSREKKESFPLTVTSAQKNPTAFYLCASSILGQGEQYFGPGTRLTVT.

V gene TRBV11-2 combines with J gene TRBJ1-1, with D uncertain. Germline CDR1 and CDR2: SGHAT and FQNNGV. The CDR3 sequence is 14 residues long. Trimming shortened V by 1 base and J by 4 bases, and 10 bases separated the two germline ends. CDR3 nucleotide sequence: TGTGCCAGCAGCTTAGCGGGAATCGTCACTGAAGCTTTCTTT. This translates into CASSLAGIVTEAFF.

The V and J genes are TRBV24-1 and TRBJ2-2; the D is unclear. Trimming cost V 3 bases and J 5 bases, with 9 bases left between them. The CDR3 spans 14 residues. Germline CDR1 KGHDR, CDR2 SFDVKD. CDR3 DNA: TGTGCCACCAGTGATATGGCCCGTACCGGGGAGCTGTTTTTT. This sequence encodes CATSDMARTGELFF.

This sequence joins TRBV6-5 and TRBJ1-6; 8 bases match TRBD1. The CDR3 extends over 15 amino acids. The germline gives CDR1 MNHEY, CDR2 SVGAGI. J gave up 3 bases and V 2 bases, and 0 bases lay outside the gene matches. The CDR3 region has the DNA TGTGCCAGCAGTTACGGACAGGGCTATAATTCACCCCTCCACTTT. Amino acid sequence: CASSYGQGYNSPLHF.

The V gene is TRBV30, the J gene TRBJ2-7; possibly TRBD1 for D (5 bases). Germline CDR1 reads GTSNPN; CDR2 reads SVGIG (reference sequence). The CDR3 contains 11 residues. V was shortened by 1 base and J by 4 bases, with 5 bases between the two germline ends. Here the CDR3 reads CAWSGQYEQYF. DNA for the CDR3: TGTGCCTGGAGTGGACAGTACGAGCAGTACTTC.

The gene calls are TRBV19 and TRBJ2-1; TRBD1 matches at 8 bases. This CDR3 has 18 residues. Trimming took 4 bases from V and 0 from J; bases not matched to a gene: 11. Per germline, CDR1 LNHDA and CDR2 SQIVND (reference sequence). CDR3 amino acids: CASSRGQARRISYNEQFF. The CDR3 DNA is TGTGCCAGTAGTAGGGGACAGGCCCGAAGAATCTCCTACAATGAGCAGTTCTTC.

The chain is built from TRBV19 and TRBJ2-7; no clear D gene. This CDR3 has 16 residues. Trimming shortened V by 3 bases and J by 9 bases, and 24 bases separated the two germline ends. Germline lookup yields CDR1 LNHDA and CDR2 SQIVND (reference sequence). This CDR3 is CASSIQAAAPYEGQYF. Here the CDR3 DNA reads TGTGCCAGTAGTATCCAGGCAGCTGCGCCTTATGAAGGGCAGTACTTC.

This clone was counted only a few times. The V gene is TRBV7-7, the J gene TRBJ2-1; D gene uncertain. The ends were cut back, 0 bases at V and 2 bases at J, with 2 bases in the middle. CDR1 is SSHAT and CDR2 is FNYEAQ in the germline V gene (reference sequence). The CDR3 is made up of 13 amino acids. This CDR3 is CASSLATYNEQFF. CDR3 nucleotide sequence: TGTGCCAGCAGCTTAGCTACCTACAATGAGCAGTTCTTC.

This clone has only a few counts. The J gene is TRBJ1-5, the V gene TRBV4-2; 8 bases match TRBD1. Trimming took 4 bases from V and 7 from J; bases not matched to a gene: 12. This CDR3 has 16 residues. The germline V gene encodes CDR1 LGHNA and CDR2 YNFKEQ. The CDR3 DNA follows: TGTGCCAGCAGCCTTGGGACAGGCGGGGATGGCCAGCCCCAGCATTTT. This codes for CASSLGTGGDGQPQHF.

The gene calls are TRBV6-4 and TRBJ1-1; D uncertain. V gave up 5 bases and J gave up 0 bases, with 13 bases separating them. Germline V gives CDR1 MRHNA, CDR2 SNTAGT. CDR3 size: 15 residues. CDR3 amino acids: CASSLRVLMNTEAFF. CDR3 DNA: TGTGCCAGCAGTCTGAGGGTACTCATGAACACTGAAGCTTTCTTT.

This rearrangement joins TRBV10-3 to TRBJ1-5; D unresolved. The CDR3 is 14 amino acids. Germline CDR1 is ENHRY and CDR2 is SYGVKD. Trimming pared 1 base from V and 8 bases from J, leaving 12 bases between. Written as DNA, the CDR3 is TGTGCCATCAGTGAGTGGAGGGCTAGAGAGCCCCAGCATTTT. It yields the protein CAISEWRAREPQHF.

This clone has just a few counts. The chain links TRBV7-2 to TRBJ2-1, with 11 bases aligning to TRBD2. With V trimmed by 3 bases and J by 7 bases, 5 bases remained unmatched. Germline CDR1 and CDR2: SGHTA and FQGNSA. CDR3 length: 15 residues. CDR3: CASSFSGGALNEQFF. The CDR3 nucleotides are TGTGCCAGCAGCTTTAGCGGGGGGGCCTTAAATGAGCAGTTCTTC.

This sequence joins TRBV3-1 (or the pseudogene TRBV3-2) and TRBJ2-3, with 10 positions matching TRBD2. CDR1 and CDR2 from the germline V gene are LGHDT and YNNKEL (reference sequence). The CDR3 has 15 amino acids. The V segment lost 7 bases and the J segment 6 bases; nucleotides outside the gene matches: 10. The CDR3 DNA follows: TGTGCCAGCACCCCAAAGGCTAGCGGGAGCGATACGCAGTATTTT. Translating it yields CASTPKASGSDTQYF.

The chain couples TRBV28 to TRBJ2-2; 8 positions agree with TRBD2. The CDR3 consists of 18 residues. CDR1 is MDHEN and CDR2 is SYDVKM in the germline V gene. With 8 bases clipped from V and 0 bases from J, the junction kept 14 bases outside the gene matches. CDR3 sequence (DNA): TGTGCCAGCGGCCCGGGGGGGGACACGTTTTCGAACACCGGGGAGCTGTTTTTT. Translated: CASGPGGDTFSNTGELFF. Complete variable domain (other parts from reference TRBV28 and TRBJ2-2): DVKVTQSSRYLVKRTGEKVFLECVQDMDHENMFWYRQDPGLGLRLIYFSYDVKMKEKGDIPEGYSVSREKKERFSLILESASTNQTSMYLCASGPGGDTFSNTGELFFGEGSRLTVL.